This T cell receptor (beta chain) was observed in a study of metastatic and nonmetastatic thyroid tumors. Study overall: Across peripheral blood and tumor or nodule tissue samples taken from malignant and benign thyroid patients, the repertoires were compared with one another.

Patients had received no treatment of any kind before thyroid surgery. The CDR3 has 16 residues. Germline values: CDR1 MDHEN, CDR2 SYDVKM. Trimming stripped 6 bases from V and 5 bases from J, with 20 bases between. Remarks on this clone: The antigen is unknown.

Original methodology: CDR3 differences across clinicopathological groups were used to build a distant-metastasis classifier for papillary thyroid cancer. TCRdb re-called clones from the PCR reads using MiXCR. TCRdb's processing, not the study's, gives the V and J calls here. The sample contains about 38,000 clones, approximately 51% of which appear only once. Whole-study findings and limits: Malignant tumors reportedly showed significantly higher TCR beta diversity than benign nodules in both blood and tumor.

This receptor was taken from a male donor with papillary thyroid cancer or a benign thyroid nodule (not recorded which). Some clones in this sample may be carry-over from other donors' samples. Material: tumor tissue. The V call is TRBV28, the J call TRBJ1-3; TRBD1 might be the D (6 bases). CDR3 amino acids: CASSAGGGLGRNTIYF. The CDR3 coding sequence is TGTGCCAGCAGCGCCGGAGGGGGATTAGGGAGAAACACCATATATTTT.